The 10 T cell receptor beta chains presented below share a single source sample, sequenced in a study of blood T cell repertoires in COVID-19 (dated by TCRdb to 2020 to 2021). The method behind the library was the immunoSEQ multiplex PCR assay. Drawn from immuneACCESS, this table holds only the in-frame rearrangements with V and J called that TCRdb kept. Clones are partly lost; checked studies trace under half to an unresolved V gene and leave the rest unexplained. Across this sample there are roughly 280,000 clones, with about 86% seen only once. 3.6% of the sample is held by the ten biggest clonotypes. Source material: peripheral blood. The receptors derive from a man in his late teens or twenties with active or convalescent COVID-19.

The chain couples TRBV6-5 to TRBJ1-3; D not resolved. V gave up 0 bases and J gave up 8 bases, with 17 bases separating them. This CDR3 is 16 amino acids long. CDR1 is MNHEY, CDR2 SVGAGI, per germline. The CDR3 DNA sequence: TGTGCCAGCAGTTACTCGAGAACCACCGAGGGCCACACCATATATTTT. As protein: CASSYSRTTEGHTIYF.

The V gene is TRBV9, the J gene TRBJ2-1; TRBD2 matches at 8 bases. Germline lookup yields CDR1 SGDLS and CDR2 YYNGEE. The CDR3 loop spans 15 amino acids. After removal of 3 bases from V and 2 bases from J, the junction contained 4 bases not matched to a gene. CDR3 in DNA: TGTGCCAGCAGCGAAGCGGGAGTCACCTACAATGAGCAGTTCTTC. Protein sequence: CASSEAGVTYNEQFF.

This clone was recorded only once. V is TRBV5-1 and J is TRBJ1-2; 7 bases agree with TRBD1. The CDR3 consists of 15 residues. Germline lookup yields CDR1 SGHRS and CDR2 YFSETQ. V gave up 0 bases and J gave up 6 bases; unmatched junction bases: 8. The CDR3 region is CASSLVGGAQNGYTF. The CDR3 region has the DNA TGCGCCAGCAGCTTGGTAGGGGGCGCTCAGAATGGCTACACCTTC. Together with reference TRBV5-1 and TRBJ1-2, the CDR3 gives the full variable domain: KAGVTQTPRYLIKTRGQQVTLSCSPISGHRSVSWYQQTPGQGLQFLFEYFSETQRNKGNFPGRFSGRQFSNSRSEMNVSTLELGDSALYLCASSLVGGAQNGYTFGSGTRLTVV.

This clone appeared a single time. The chain employs TRBV5-3 and TRBJ2-1, with D maybe TRBD1 (5 bases). TRBV5-3 is an ORF for which the function is uncertain. Trimming cost V 0 bases and J 5 bases, with 18 bases left between them. There are 17 residues in the CDR3. CDR3: CARSLARGDTRDNEQFF. CDR3 nucleotides: TGTGCCAGAAGCTTGGCTAGGGGCGATACAAGGGACAATGAGCAGTTCTTC.

This clone has just a few counts. Written as DNA, the CDR3 is TGCGCCAGCAGCCTGGACAGGGGGCGAGAGTATTTT. This codes for CASSLDRGREYF. The J gene is TRBJ2-3, the V gene TRBV4-1, with TRBD1 matching over 11 bases. The CDR3 sequence is 12 residues long. From germline, CDR1 is MGHRA and CDR2 YSYEKL. With 4 bases clipped from V and 13 bases from J, the junction kept 4 bases outside the gene matches.

The V gene is TRBV9, the J gene TRBJ1-1, with TRBD1 matching over 8 bases. Per the germline V gene, CDR1 is SGDLS and CDR2 is YYNGEE. The CDR3 totals 14 residues. With 4 bases clipped from V and 4 bases from J, the junction kept 6 bases outside the gene matches. The CDR3 bases are TGTGCCAGCAGCACCCGGGACAGGAGCACTGAAGCTTTCTTT. Its protein product is CASSTRDRSTEAFF.

This chain joins TRBV4-3 and TRBJ1-2; 11 bases fit TRBD1. The ends lost 4 bases at V and 7 bases at J; junction bases unmatched: 8. Germline V gene sequence: CDR1 LGHNA, CDR2 YSLEER. There are 15 residues in the CDR3. This chain's CDR3 is CASSPGHGTGGGYTF. The CDR3 nucleotides read TGCGCCAGCAGCCCCGGGCACGGGACAGGGGGTGGCTACACCTTC.

J is TRBJ2-5 and V is TRBV5-1, with 12 bases aligning to TRBD2. Trimming took 0 bases from V and 6 from J; bases not matched to a gene: 6. Germline V gene data show CDR1 as SGHRS and CDR2 as YFSETQ. The length of the CDR3 is 16 residues. The CDR3 region is CASSLVLAGGYKTQYF. CDR3 sequence (DNA): TGCGCCAGCAGCTTGGTTCTAGCGGGGGGGTACAAGACCCAGTACTTC.

V gene TRBV28 combines with J gene TRBJ2-5, with D perhaps TRBD2 (5 bases). Germline-derived CDR1 and CDR2 are MDHEN and SYDVKM. V was shortened by 6 bases and J by 1 base, with 9 bases between the two germline ends. The CDR3 contains 13 residues. CDR3 DNA: TGTGCCAGCAGCCGAGGGAGCCAAGAGACCCAGTACTTC. Translated, it gives CASSRGSQETQYF.

The chain links TRBV20-1 to TRBJ2-7; D ambiguous. This CDR3 is 11 amino acids long. Germline assignment: CDR1 DFQATT and CDR2 SNEGSKA (reference sequence). Trimming took off 6 bases at V and 5 bases at J, with 11 bases between the two ends. The CDR3 region has the DNA TGCAGTGCAAGATCGGGTAACGAGCAGTACTTC. Translating gives CSARSGNEQYF.